In this sample, the clone carrying this T cell receptor beta chain turned up a few times. This record comes from a study of sequential checkpoint blockade in melanoma. The overall study: After both sequences, patients received maintenance nivolumab. After nivolumab or ipilimumab alone, some 22 patients had week-13 rebiopsies.

Documented treatment: randomized to nivolumab then ipilimumab (arm A) or the reverse (arm B). No patient had prior DNA-damaging chemotherapy. The repertoire was sequenced with immunoSEQ multiplex PCR; TCRdb's copy has only in-frame clones and lacks some. Seen here are approximately 2,700 clones, about 20% observed once, and the top ten hold 21%. This CDR3 spans 13 amino acids. V lost 7 bases and J lost 5, with 14 bases in between. CDR1 and CDR2 (germline): MNHGY, SAAAGT. The rearrangement joins TRBV6-8 to TRBJ1-1; tentatively, D is TRBD1 (6 bases). This TCR was recovered from a human donor with melanoma. This specimen consisted of tumor tissue (inferred from file names), obtained from a patient given nivolumab and ipilimumab in sequence. CDR3 DNA sequence: TGTGCCAGCACCCTGACCCAGGGGACTGAAGCTTTCTTT. This sequence encodes CASTLTQGTEAFF.